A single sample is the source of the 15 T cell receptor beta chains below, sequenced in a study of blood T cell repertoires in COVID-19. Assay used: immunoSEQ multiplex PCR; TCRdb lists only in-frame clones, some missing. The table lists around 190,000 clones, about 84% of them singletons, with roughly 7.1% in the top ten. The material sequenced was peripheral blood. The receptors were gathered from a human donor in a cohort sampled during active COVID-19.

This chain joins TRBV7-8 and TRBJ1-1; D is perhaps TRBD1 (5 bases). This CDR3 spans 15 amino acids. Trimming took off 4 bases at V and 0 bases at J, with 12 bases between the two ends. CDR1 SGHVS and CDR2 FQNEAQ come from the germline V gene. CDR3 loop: CASSSDDSLNTEAFF. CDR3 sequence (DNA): TGTGCCAGCAGCTCAGACGACAGCCTGAACACTGAAGCTTTCTTT.

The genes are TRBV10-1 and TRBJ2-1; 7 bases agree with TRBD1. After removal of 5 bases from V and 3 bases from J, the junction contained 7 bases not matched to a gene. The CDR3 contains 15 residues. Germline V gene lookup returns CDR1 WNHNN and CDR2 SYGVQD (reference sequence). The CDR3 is CASSSTGDFYNEQFF. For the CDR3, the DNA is TGCGCCAGCAGTAGTACAGGGGATTTCTACAATGAGCAGTTCTTC.

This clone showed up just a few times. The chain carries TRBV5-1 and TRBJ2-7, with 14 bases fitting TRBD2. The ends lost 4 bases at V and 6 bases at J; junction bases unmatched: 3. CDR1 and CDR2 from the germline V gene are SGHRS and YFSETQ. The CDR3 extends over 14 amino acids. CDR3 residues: CASSPGLAGVEQYF. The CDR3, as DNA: TGCGCCAGCAGCCCGGGACTAGCGGGGGTCGAGCAGTACTTC. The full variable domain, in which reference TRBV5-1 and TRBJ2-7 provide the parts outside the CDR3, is KAGVTQTPRYLIKTRGQQVTLSCSPISGHRSVSWYQQTPGQGLQFLFEYFSETQRNKGNFPGRFSGRQFSNSRSEMNVSTLELGDSALYLCASSPGLAGVEQYFGPGTRLTVT.

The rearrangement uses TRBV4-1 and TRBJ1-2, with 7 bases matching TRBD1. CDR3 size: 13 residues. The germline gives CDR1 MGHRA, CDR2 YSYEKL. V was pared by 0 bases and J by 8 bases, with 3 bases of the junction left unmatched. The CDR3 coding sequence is TGCGCCAGCAGCCAAGAGACAGGGAACGGCTACACCTTC. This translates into CASSQETGNGYTF.

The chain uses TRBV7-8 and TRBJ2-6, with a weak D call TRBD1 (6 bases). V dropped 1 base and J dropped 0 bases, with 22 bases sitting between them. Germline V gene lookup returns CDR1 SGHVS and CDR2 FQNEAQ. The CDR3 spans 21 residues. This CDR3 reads CASSLVNRVREGSSGANVLTF. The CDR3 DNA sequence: TGTGCCAGCAGCTTAGTTAACAGGGTAAGAGAAGGAAGCTCTGGGGCCAACGTCCTGACTTTC.

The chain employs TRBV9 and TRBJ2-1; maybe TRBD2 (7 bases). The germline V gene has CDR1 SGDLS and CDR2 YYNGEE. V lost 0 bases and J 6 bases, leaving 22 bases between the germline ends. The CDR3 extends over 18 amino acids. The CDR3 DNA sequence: TGTGCCAGCAGCGTAGGACTGGGGGGGCCTGTTTTCGTCAATGAGCAGTTCTTC. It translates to CASSVGLGGPVFVNEQFF.

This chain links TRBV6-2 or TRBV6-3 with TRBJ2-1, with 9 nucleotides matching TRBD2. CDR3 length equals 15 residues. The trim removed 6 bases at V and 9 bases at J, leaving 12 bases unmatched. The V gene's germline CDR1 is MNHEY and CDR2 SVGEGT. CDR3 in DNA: TGTGCCAGCAGCCCTAGCGGGGCCGCCGCTGGTGAGCAGTTCTTC. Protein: CASSPSGAAAGEQFF.

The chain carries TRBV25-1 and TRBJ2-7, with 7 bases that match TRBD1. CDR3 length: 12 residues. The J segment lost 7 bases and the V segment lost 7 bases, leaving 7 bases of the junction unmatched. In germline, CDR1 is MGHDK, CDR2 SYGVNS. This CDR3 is CASNEGAREQYF. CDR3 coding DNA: TGTGCCAGCAACGAGGGGGCTCGGGAGCAGTACTTC.

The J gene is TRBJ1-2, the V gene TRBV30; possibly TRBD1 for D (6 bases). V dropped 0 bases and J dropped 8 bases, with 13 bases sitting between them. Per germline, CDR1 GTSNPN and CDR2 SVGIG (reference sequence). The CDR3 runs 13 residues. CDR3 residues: CAWSVGGGGGYTF. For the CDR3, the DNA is TGTGCCTGGAGTGTTGGAGGGGGGGGAGGCTACACCTTC.

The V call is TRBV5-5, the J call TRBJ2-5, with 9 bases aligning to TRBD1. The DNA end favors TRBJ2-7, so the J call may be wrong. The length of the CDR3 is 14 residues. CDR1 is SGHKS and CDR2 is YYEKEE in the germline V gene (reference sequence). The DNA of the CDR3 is TGTGCCAGCCGCTACGACAGGGGGGCCTACGAGCAGTACTTC. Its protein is CASRYDRGAYEQYF.

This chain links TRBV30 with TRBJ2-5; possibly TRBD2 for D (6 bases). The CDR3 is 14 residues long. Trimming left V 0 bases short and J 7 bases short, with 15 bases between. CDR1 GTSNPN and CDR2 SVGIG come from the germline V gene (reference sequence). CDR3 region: CAWSVLGLLGTQYF. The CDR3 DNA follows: TGTGCCTGGAGTGTCTTGGGACTTTTGGGGACCCAGTACTTC.

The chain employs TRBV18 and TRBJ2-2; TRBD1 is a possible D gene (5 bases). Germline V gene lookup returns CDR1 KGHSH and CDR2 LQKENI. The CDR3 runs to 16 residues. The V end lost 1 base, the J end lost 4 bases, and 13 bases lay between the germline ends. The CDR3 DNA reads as TGTGCCAGCTCACCACGTAGGGCAGGGCCCACCGGGGAGCTGTTTTTT. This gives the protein CASSPRRAGPTGELFF.

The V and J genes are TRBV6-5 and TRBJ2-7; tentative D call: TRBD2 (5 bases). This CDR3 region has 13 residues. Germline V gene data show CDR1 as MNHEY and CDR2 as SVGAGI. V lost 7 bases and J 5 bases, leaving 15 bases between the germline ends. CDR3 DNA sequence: TGTGCCAGCACCTCCGGGAAACACAACGAGCAGTACTTC. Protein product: CASTSGKHNEQYF.

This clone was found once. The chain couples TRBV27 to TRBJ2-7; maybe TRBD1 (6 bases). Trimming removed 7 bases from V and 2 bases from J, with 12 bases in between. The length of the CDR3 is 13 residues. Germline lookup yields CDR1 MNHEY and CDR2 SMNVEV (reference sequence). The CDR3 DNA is TGTGCCAGCACTGACAGGTATACCTACGAGCAGTACTTC. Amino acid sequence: CASTDRYTYEQYF.

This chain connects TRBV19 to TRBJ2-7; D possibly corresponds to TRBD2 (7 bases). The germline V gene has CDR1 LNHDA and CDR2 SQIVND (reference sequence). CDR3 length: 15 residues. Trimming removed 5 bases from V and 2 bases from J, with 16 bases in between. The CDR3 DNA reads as TGTGCCAGTAGTCCCCGGGGGGCGACAGCCTACGAGCAGTACTTC. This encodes CASSPRGATAYEQYF. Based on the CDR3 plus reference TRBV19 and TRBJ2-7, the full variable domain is DGGITQSPKYLFRKEGQNVTLSCEQNLNHDAMYWYRQDPGQGLRLIYYSQIVNDFQKGDIAEGYSVSREKKESFPLTVTSAQKNPTAFYLCASSPRGATAYEQYFGPGTRLTVT.